This TCR beta chain appears in the sequencing data of a study of radiation and T cells in renal cell carcinoma. The time point: blood 4 weeks post-SBRT, at nephrectomy. The sample's treatment: 15 Gy SBRT to primary tumor, nephrectomy 4 weeks later. Assay used: immunoSEQ multiplex PCR; TCRdb lists only in-frame clones, some missing. Here the sample spans around 100,000 clones, around 84% being singletons. This specimen consisted of blood, obtained from a patient whose treatment included radiotherapy and nephrectomy. The TCR was taken from a man aged 55 to 70 with renal cell carcinoma.

The CDR3 DNA follows: TGTGCCAGCAGCTTAGAGGGGGCTAGCGGATACAATGAGCAGTTCTTC. This translates into CASSLEGASGYNEQFF. J is TRBJ2-1 and V is TRBV5-5; the D call may be TRBD1 or TRBD2 (7 bases each). V gave up 2 bases and J gave up 4 bases, with 16 bases separating them. The CDR3 contains 16 residues. Germline CDR1 SGHKS, CDR2 YYEKEE (reference sequence).